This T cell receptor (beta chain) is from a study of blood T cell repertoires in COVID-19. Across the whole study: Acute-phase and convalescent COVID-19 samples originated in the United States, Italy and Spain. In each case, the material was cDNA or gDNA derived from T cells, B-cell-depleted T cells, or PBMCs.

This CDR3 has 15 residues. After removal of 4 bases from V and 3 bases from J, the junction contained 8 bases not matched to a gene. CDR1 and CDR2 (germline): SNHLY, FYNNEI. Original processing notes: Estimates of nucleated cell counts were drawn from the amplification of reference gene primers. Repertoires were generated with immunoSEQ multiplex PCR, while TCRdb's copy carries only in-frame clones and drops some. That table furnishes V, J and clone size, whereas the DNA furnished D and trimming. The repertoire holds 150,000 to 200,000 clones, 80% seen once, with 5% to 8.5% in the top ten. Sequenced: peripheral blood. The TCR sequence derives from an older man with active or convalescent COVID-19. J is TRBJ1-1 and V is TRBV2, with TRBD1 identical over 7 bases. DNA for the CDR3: TGTGCCAGCAGTGGCCACAGGGGTTTCGACACTGAAGCTTTCTTT. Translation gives CASSGHRGFDTEAFF.